One and the same sample provided the 5 T cell receptor beta chains below, sequenced in a study of T cell responses to AZD1222 COVID-19 vaccine. The repertoire was sequenced with immunoSEQ multiplex PCR; TCRdb's copy has only in-frame clones and lacks some. This sample has around 99,000 clones; about 90% occur once, and the top ten carry around 4.9%. The sample consisted of peripheral blood, taken 28 days after the second AZD1222 dose. These receptor sequences come from an adult who received the AZD1222 COVID-19 vaccine.

V is TRBV6-5 and J is TRBJ2-7; TRBD2 aligns across 7 bases. CDR3 length equals 14 residues. The ends lost 8 bases at V and 7 bases at J; junction bases unmatched: 14. Germline CDR1 is MNHEY and CDR2 is SVGAGI. The CDR3 here is CASSLYWGGKEQYF. The CDR3 bases are TGTGCCAGCTCCCTTTATTGGGGGGGGAAAGAGCAGTACTTC.

The chain is built from TRBV7-2 and TRBJ1-4; tentatively, D is TRBD1 (5 bases). CDR1 is SGHTA and CDR2 is FQGNSA in the germline V gene. The V gene lost 5 bases and the J gene lost 4 bases, with 14 bases spanning the gap. The CDR3 contains 15 residues. The CDR3 DNA follows: TGTGCCAGCAGCACAGCCGGGACCTTTAATGAAAAACTGTTTTTT. Protein sequence: CASSTAGTFNEKLFF.

The chain couples TRBV28 to TRBJ1-6; maybe TRBD1 (5 bases). The germline V gene has CDR1 MDHEN and CDR2 SYDVKM. Trimming cost V 5 bases and J 0 bases, with 8 bases left between them. The CDR3 covers 15 residues. CDR3 DNA: TGTGCCAGCAGTCCTGACAGCTCCTATAATTCACCCCTCCACTTT. Protein: CASSPDSSYNSPLHF.

The chain couples TRBV7-2 to TRBJ1-2; D gene uncertain. V lost 2 bases to trimming and J lost 5 bases, with 12 bases between them. Germline values: CDR1 SGHTA, CDR2 FQGNSA. CDR3 length: 14 amino acids. CDR3: CASSLSRQGYGYTF. CDR3 in DNA: TGTGCCAGCAGCTTATCGCGGCAAGGATATGGCTACACCTTC.

The chain uses TRBV4-1 and TRBJ1-6, with TRBD1 matching over 9 bases. The ends lost 0 bases at V and 0 bases at J; junction bases unmatched: 9. This CDR3 is 20 amino acids long. Germline V gives CDR1 MGHRA, CDR2 YSYEKL. CDR3 amino acids: CASSQEGSGQGSSYNSPLHF. Here the CDR3 DNA reads TGCGCCAGCAGCCAAGAAGGGTCCGGACAGGGGAGCTCCTATAATTCACCCCTCCACTTT.